The subject of this entry is one T cell receptor beta chain. Its antigen is as yet unknown. This may stem from a read error, because a much larger clone lies one nucleotide away. V lost 8 bases and J 2 bases, leaving 14 bases between the germline ends. The germline CDR1 and CDR2 sequences are SNHLY and FYNNEI. The CDR3 contains 14 residues. The data were obtained in a study of glioma-infiltrating T cells. Broader study findings: CDR3 overlap between tissue and blood was very small.

Using RNA template, CDR3s of TCR alpha and beta were amplified with iRepertoire arm-PCR. TCRdb passed the multiplex PCR reads through MiXCR, listing each CDR3 protein once. The profile shows about 180,000 distinct CDR3 sequences, around 45% of them singletons. The origin of this receptor is a human donor with low-grade glioma or glioblastoma, undergoing nonglioma brain surgery, or in good health (not recorded which). Sequencing input: glioma tissue, nonneoplastic brain tissue, or PBMCs (not recorded which). The chain links TRBV2 to TRBJ2-3; D might be TRBD1 (6 bases). CDR3 protein: CASAQGKDTDTQYF. The CDR3 DNA reads as TGTGCCAGCGCCCAGGGGAAGGACACAGATACGCAGTATTTT.